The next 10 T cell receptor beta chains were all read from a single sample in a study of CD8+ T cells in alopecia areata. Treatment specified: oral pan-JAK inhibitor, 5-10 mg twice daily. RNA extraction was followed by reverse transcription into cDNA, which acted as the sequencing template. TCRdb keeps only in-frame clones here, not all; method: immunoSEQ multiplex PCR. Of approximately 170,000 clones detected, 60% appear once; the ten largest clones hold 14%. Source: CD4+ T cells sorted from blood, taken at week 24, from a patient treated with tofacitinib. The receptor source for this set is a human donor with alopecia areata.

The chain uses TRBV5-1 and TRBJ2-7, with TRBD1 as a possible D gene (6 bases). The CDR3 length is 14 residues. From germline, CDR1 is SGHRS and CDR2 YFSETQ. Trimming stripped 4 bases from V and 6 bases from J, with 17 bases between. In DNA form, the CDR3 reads TGCGCCAGCAGCGTCCGGACAGCCACCTCCGAGCAGTACTTC. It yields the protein CASSVRTATSEQYF.

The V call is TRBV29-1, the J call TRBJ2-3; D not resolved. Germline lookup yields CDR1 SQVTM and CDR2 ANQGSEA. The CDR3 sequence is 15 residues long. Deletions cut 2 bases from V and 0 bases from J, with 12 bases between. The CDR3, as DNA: TGCAGCGTTGAAACTGGGGTTACTAGCACAGATACGCAGTATTTT. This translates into CSVETGVTSTDTQYF.

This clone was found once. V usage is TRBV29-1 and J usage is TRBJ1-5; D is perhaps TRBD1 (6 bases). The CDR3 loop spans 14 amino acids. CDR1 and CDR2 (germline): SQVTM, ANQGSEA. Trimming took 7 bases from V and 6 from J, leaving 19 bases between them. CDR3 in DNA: TGCAGCGCCTCCCTGGGGGGGGCGGGTCAGCCCCAGCATTTT. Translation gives CSASLGGAGQPQHF.

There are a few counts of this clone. The CDR3 reads CAWKGQGNTEAFF. The CDR3, as DNA: TGTGCCTGGAAAGGACAGGGAAACACTGAAGCTTTCTTT. The chain carries TRBV30 and TRBJ1-1; 8 bases are shared with TRBD1. Germline CDR1 GTSNPN, CDR2 SVGIG (reference sequence). Germline trimming cut 4 bases from V and 2 bases from J; bases unmatched to any gene: 3. CDR3 length: 13 residues.

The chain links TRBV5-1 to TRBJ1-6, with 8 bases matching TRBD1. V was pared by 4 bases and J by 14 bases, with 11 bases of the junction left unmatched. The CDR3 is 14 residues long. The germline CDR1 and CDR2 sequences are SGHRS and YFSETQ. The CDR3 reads CASSMDRDRSTLHF. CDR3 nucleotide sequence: TGCGCCAGCAGCATGGACAGGGACAGGTCCACCCTCCACTTT.

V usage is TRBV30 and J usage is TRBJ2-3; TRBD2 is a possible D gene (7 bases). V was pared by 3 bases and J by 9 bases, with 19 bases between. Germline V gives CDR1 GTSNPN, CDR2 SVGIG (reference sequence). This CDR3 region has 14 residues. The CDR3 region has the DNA TGTGCCTGGAGCTTCGGGGGGCGGATTTCAACGCAGTATTTT. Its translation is CAWSFGGRISTQYF.

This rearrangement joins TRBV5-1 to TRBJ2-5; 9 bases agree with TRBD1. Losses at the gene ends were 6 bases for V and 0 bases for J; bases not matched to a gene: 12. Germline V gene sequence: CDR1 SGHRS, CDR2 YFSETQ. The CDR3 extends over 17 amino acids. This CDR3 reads CASISGTGWVDQETQYF. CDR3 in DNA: TGCGCCAGCATCTCCGGGACAGGGTGGGTCGACCAAGAGACCCAGTACTTC.

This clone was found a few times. The CDR3 protein is CASSLVQQEKAFF. The CDR3 region has the DNA TGTGCCAGCAGCTTAGTTCAGCAGGAAAAAGCTTTCTTT. This chain joins TRBV7-2 and TRBJ1-1; D call uncertain. The V end was cut by 1 base, the J end by 9 bases, with 12 bases between. The CDR3 length is 13 residues. Looked up from germline, CDR1 is SGHTA and CDR2 is FQGNSA. The full variable domain, rest sourced from reference TRBV7-2 and TRBJ1-1, is GAGVSQSPSNKVTEKGKDVELRCDPISGHTALYWYRQSLGQGLEFLIYFQGNSAPDKSGLPSDRFSAERTGGSVSTLTIQRTQQEDSAVYLCASSLVQQEKAFFGQGTRLTVV.

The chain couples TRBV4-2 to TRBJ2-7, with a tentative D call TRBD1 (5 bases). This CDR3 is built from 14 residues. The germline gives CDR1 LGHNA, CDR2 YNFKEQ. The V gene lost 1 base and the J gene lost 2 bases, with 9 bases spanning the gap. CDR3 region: CASSQGVGAYEQYF. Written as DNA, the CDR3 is TGTGCCAGCAGCCAAGGGGTAGGGGCCTACGAGCAGTACTTC.

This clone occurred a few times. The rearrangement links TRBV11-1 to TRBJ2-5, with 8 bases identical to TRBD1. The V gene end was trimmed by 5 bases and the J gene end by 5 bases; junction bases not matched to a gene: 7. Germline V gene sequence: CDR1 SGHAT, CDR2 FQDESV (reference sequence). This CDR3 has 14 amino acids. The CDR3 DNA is TGTGCCAGCAGCCCCAGGGGGCTGATGGAGACCCAGTACTTC. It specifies CASSPRGLMETQYF. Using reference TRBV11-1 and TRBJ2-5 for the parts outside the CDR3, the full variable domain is EAEVAQSPRYKITEKSQAVAFWCDPISGHATLYWYRQILGQGPELLVQFQDESVVDDSQLPKDRFSAERLKGVDSTLKIQPAELGDSAMYLCASSPRGLMETQYFGPGTRLLVL.